A single sample gave rise to the 4 T cell receptor beta chains below, sequenced in a study of shared clonotypes between healthy human individuals. Clones were sequenced by immunoSEQ multiplex PCR, and TCRdb holds only the in-frame ones, with some missing. The data contain some 470,000 clones, roughly four fifths of them singletons. The source material was PBMCs. The receptors originated from a woman aged 40 to 50 in good health. Some clones in this sample may be carry-over from other donors' samples.

This rearrangement joins TRBV2 to TRBJ2-7; 8 bases match TRBD2. The junction had 10 bases not matched to a gene; V was cut back by 3 bases and J by 12 bases. In germline, CDR1 is SNHLY, CDR2 FYNNEI. This CDR3 has 13 residues. CDR3 sequence (DNA): TGTGCCAGCAGTGACCCGGGACTAGAGAGCTCGTACTTC. Its translation is CASSDPGLESSYF.

V and J are TRBV13 and TRBJ2-2; no clear D gene. V was trimmed by 5 bases and J by 5 bases, leaving 9 bases between them. The CDR3 contains 13 residues. CDR1 PRHDT and CDR2 FYEKMQ come from the germline V gene (reference sequence). CDR3 nucleotide sequence: TGTGCCAGCAGCCCCGCGGCAACCGGGGAGCTGTTTTTT. Translation: CASSPAATGELFF.

The chain couples TRBV7-3 to TRBJ2-3; possible D gene TRBD2, 6 bases. V lost 2 bases, J lost 3 bases, and 12 bases lay in between. Per the germline V gene, CDR1 is SGHTA and CDR2 is FQGTGA. The CDR3 covers 15 residues. This chain's CDR3 is CASSLGGTGTDTQYF. The CDR3 DNA is TGTGCCAGCAGCTTAGGAGGGACGGGTACAGATACGCAGTATTTT.

The V call is TRBV7-3, the J call TRBJ2-1; TRBD2 agrees at 10 bases. The CDR3 is made up of 15 amino acids. Germline-derived CDR1 and CDR2 are SGHTA and FQGTGA. The ends lost 5 bases at V and 3 bases at J; junction bases unmatched: 4. The CDR3 sequence is CASSRGLADYNEQFF. The CDR3 DNA reads as TGTGCCAGCAGCCGAGGACTAGCGGACTACAATGAGCAGTTCTTC.